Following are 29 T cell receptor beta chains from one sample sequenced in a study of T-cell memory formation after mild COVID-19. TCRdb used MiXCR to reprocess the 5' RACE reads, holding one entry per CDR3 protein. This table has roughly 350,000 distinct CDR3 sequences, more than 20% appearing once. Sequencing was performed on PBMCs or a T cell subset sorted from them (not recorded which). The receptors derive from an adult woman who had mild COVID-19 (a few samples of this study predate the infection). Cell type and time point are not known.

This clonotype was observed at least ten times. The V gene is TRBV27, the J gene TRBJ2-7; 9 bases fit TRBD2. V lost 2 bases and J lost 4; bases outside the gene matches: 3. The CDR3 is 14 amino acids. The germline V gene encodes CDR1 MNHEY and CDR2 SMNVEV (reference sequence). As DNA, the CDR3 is TGTGCCAGCAGTTTAATTAGCGGGAGTTACGAGCAGTACTTC. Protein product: CASSLISGSYEQYF.

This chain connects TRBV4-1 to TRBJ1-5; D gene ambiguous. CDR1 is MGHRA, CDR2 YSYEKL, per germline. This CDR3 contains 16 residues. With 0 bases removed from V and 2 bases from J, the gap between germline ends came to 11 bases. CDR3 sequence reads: CASSQDTGMGNQPQHF. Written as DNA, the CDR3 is TGCGCCAGCAGCCAAGATACTGGGATGGGCAATCAGCCCCAGCATTTT.

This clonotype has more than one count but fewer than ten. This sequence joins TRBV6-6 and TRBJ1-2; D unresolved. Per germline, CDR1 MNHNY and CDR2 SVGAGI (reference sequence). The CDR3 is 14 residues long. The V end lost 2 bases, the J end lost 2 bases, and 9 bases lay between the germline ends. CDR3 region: CASSYAGQNYGYTF. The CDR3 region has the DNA TGTGCCAGCAGTTACGCCGGCCAGAACTATGGCTACACCTTC.

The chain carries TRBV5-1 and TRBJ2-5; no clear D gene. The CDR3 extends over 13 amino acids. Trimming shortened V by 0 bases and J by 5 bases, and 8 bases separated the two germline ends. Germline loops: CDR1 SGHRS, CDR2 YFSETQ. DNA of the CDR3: TGCGCCAGCAGCTTGGTTTCCCCGGAGACCCAGTACTTC. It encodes CASSLVSPETQYF.

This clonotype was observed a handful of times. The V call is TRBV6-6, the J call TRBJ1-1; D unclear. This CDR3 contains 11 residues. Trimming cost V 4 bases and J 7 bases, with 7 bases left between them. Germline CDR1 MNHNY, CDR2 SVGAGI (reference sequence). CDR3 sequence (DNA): TGTGCCAGCAGTTTACTTAGTGAAGCTTTCTTT. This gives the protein CASSLLSEAFF.

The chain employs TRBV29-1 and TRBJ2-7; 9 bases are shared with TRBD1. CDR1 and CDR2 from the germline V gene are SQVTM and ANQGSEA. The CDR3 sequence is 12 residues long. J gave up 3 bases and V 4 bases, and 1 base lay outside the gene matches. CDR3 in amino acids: CSVGTGVYEQYF. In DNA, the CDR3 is TGCAGCGTTGGGACAGGGGTCTACGAGCAGTACTTC.

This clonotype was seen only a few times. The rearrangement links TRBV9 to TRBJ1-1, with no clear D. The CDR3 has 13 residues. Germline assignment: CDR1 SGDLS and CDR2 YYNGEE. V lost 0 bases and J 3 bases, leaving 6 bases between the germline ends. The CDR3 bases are TGTGCCAGCAGCGTAGGTACGTACACTGAAGCTTTCTTT. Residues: CASSVGTYTEAFF.

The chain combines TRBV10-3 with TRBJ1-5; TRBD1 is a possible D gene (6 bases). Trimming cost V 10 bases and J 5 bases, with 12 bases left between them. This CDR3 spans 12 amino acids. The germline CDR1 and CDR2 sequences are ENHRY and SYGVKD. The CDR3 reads CATSGADQPQHF. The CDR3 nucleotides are TGTGCCACGTCAGGGGCGGATCAGCCCCAGCATTTT.

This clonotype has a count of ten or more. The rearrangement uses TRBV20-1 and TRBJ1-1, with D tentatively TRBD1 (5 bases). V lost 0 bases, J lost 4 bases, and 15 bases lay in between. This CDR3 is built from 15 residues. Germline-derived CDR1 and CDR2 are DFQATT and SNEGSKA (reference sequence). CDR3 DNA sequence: TGCAGTGCTAGAGAGGGGGGAGCCCGCGGCACTGAAGCTTTCTTT. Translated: CSAREGGARGTEAFF.

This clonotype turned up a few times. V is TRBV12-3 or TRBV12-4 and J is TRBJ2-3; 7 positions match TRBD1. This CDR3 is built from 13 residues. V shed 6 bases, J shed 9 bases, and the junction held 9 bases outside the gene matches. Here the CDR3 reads CASSGQATLTQYF. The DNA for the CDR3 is TGTGCCAGCAGCGGACAGGCCACTTTAACGCAGTATTTT.

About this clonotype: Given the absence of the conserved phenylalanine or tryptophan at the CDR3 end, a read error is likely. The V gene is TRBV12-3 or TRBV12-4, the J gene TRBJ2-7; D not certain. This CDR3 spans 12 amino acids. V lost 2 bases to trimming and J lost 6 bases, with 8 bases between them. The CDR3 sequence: CASSLSWVEQYL. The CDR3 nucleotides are TGTGCCAGCAGTTTATCCTGGGTCGAGCAGTACTTA.

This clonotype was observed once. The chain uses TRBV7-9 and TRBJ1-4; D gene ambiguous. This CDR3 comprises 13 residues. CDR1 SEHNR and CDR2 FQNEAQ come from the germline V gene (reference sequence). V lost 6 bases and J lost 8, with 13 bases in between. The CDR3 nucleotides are TGTGCCAGCAGAACTAGCGGATCCGAAAAACTGTTTTTT. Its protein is CASRTSGSEKLFF.

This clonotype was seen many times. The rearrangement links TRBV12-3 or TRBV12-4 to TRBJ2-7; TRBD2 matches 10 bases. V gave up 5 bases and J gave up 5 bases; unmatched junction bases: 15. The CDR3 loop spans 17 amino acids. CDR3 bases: TGTGCCAGCAGTGCCGTTTGGACTAGCGGACTGCCGGACGAGCAGTACTTC. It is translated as CASSAVWTSGLPDEQYF.

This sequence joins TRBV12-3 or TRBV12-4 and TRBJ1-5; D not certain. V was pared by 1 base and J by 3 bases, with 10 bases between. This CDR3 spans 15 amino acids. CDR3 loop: CASSLDGFHNQPQHF. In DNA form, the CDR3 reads TGTGCCAGCAGTTTAGACGGGTTTCACAATCAGCCCCAGCATTTT.

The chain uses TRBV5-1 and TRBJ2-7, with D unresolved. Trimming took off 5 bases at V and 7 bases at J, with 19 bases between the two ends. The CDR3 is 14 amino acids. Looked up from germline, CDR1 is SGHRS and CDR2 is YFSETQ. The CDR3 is CASSYEPGVREQYF. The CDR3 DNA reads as TGCGCCAGCAGTTACGAGCCTGGGGTTCGGGAGCAGTACTTC.

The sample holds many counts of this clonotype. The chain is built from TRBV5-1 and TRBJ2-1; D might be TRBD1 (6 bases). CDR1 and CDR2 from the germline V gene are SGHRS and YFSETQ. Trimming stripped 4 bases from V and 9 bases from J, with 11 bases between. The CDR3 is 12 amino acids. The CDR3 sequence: CASSQGISEQFF. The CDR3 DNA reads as TGCGCCAGCAGCCAGGGGATAAGTGAGCAGTTCTTC.

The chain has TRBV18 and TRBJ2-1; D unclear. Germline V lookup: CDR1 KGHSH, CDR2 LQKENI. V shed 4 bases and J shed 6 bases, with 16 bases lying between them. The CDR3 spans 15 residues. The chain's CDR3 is CASSLSSNSLNEQFF. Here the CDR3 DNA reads TGTGCCAGCTCACTTAGCAGCAATTCCCTCAATGAGCAGTTCTTC.

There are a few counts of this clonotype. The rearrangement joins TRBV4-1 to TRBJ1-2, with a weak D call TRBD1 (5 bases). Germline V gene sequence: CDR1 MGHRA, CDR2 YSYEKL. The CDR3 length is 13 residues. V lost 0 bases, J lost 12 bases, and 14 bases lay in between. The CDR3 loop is CASSQDSFGAHTF. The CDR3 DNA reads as TGCGCCAGCAGCCAAGATTCGTTCGGGGCGCACACCTTC.

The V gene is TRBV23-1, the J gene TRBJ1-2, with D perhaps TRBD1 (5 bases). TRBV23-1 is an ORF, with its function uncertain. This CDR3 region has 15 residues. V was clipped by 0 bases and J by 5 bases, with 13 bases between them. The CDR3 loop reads CASSQSRSRGYGYTF. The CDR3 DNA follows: TGCGCCAGCAGTCAATCGCGGTCAAGGGGATATGGCTACACCTTC.

The CDR3 coding sequence is TGTGCCAGCAGTAGCGGGGGCATACGCGAGGATACCCAGTACTTC. This sequence encodes CASSSGGIREDTQYF. V gene TRBV5-4 combines with J gene TRBJ2-5; 9 positions agree with TRBD2. J was trimmed by 8 bases and V by 5 bases; bases with no gene match: 13. There are 15 residues in the CDR3. Germline CDR1 and CDR2: SGHNT and YYREEE (reference sequence).

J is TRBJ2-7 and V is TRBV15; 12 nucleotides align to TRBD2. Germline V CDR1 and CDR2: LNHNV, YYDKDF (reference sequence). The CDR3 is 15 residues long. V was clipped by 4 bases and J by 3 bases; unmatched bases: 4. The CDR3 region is CATSTRTSGVYEQYF. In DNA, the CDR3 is TGTGCCACCAGCACTCGGACTAGCGGGGTCTACGAGCAGTACTTC.

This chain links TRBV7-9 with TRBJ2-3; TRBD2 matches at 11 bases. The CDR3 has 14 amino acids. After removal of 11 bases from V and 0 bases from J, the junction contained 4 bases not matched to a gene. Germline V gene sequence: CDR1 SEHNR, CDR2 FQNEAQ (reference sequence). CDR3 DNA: TGTGCCGTTACTAGCGGGGGAAGCACAGATACGCAGTATTTT. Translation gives CAVTSGGSTDTQYF.

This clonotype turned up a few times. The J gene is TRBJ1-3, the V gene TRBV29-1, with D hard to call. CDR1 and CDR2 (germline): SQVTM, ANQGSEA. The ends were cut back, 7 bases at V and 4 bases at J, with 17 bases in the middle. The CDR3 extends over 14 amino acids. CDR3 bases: TGCAGCGCCCTAGTTTCGGGTTTCGGAAACACCATATATTTT. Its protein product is CSALVSGFGNTIYF.

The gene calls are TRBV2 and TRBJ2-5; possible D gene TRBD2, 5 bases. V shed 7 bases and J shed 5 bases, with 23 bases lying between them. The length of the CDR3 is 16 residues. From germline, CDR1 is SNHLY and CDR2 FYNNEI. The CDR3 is CASTMRELPLRETQYF. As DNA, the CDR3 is TGTGCCAGCACGATGAGGGAACTACCTCTTCGGGAGACCCAGTACTTC.

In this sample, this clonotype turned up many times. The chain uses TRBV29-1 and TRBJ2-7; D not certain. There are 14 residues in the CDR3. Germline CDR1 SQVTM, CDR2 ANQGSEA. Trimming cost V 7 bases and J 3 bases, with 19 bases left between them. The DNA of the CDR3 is TGCAGCGCATCGACATTTGGACGGATCTACGAGCAGTACTTC. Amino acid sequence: CSASTFGRIYEQYF.

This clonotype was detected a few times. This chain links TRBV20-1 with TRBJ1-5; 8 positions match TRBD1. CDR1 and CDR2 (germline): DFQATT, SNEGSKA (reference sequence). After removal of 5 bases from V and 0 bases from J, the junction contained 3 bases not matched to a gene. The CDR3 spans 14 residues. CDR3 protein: CSAPGQDSNQPQHF. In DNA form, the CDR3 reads TGCAGTGCTCCGGGACAGGATAGCAATCAGCCCCAGCATTTT.

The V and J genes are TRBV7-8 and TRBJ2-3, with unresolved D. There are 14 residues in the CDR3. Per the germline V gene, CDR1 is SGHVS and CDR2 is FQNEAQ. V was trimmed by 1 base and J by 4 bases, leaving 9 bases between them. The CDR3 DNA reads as TGTGCCAGCAGCTTAGTGGTGGGGTCAGATACGCAGTATTTT. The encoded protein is CASSLVVGSDTQYF.

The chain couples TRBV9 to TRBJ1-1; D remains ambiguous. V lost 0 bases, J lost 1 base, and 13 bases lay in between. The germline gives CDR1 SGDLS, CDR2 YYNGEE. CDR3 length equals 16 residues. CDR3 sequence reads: CASSVDLDNPNTEAFF. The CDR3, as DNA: TGTGCCAGCAGCGTAGATCTCGACAACCCGAACACTGAAGCTTTCTTT.

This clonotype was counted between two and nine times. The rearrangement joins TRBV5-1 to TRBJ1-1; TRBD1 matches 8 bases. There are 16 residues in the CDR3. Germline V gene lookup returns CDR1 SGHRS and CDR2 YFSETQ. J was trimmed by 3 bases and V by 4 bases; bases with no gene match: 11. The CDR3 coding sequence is TGCGCCAGCAGCGAGGGTCAGGGGGCGCAGGACACTGAAGCTTTCTTT. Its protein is CASSEGQGAQDTEAFF. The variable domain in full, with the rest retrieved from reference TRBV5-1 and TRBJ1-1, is KAGVTQTPRYLIKTRGQQVTLSCSPISGHRSVSWYQQTPGQGLQFLFEYFSETQRNKGNFPGRFSGRQFSNSRSEMNVSTLELGDSALYLCASSEGQGAQDTEAFFGQGTRLTVV.